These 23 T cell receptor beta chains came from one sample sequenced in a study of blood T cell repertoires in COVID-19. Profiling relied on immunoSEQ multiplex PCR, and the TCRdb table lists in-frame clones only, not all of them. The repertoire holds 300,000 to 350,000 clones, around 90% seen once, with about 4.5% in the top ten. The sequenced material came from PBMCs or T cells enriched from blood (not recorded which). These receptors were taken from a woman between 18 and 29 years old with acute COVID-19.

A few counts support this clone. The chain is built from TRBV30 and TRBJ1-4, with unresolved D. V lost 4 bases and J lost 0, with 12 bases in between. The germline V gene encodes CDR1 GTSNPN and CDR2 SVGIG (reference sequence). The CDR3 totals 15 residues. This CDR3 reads CAWKRTSATNEKLFF. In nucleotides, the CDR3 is TGTGCCTGGAAGCGGACGAGCGCAACTAATGAAAAACTGTTTTTT. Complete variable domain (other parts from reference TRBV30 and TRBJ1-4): SQTIHQWPATLVQPVGSPLSLECTVEGTSNPNLYWYRQAAGRGLQLLFYSVGIGQISSEVPQNLSASRPQDRQFILSSKKLLLSDSGFYLCAWKRTSATNEKLFFGSGTQLSVL.

Here the CDR3 reads CASSEAGGSNQPQHF. The CDR3 DNA follows: TGTGCCAGTAGCGAAGCAGGGGGAAGTAATCAGCCCCAGCATTTT. The chain uses TRBV19 and TRBJ1-5; TRBD1 agrees at 7 bases. J lost 4 bases, V lost 6 bases, and 9 bases had no gene match. The germline V gene encodes CDR1 LNHDA and CDR2 SQIVND (reference sequence). The CDR3 length is 15 residues.

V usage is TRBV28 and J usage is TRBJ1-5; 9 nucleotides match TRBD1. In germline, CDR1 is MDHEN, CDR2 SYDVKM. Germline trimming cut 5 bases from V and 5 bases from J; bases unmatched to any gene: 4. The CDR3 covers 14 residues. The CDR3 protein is CASSGTGSYQPQHF. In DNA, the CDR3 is TGTGCCAGCAGTGGGACAGGGTCGTATCAGCCCCAGCATTTT. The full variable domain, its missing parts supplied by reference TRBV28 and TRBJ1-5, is DVKVTQSSRYLVKRTGEKVFLECVQDMDHENMFWYRQDPGLGLRLIYFSYDVKMKEKGDIPEGYSVSREKKERFSLILESASTNQTSMYLCASSGTGSYQPQHFGDGTRLSIL.

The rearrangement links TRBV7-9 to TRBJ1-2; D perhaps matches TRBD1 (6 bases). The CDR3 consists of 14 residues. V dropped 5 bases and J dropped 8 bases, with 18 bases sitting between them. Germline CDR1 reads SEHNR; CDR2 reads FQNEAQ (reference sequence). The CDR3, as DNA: TGTGCCAGCAGCCACTACTTAACAGGGTTGGGCTACACCTTC. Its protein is CASSHYLTGLGYTF. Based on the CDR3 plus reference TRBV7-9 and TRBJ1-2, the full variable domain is DTGVSQNPRHKITKRGQNVTFRCDPISEHNRLYWYRQTLGQGPEFLTYFQNEAQLEKSRLLSDRFSAERPKGSFSTLEIQRTEQGDSAMYLCASSHYLTGLGYTFGSGTRLTVV.

The DNA for the CDR3 is TGCGCCAGCAGCAGAGGACTACCCCATGAGCAGTTCTTC. Protein sequence: CASSRGLPHEQFF. The chain joins TRBV5-1 to TRBJ2-1, with D maybe TRBD2 (6 bases). V was cut by 4 bases and J by 8 bases, with 13 bases left in between. This CDR3 has 13 amino acids. In germline, CDR1 is SGHRS, CDR2 YFSETQ. The full variable domain, its missing parts supplied by reference TRBV5-1 and TRBJ2-1, is KAGVTQTPRYLIKTRGQQVTLSCSPISGHRSVSWYQQTPGQGLQFLFEYFSETQRNKGNFPGRFSGRQFSNSRSEMNVSTLELGDSALYLCASSRGLPHEQFFGPGTRLTVL.

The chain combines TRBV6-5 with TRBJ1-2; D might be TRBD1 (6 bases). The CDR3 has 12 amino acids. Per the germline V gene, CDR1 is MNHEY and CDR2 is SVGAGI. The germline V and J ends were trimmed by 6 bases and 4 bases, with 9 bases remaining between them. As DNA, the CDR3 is TGTGCCAGCAGGTTGACAGGCTATGGCTACACCTTC. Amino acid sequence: CASRLTGYGYTF.

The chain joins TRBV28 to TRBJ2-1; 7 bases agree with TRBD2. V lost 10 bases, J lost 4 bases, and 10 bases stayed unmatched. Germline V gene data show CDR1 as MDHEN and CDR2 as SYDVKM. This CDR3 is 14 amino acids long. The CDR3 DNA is TGTGCCACTGTAGCTCCTAGCGGTTACAATGAGCAGTTCTTC. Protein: CATVAPSGYNEQFF. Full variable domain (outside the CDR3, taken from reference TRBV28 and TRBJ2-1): DVKVTQSSRYLVKRTGEKVFLECVQDMDHENMFWYRQDPGLGLRLIYFSYDVKMKEKGDIPEGYSVSREKKERFSLILESASTNQTSMYLCATVAPSGYNEQFFGPGTRLTVL.

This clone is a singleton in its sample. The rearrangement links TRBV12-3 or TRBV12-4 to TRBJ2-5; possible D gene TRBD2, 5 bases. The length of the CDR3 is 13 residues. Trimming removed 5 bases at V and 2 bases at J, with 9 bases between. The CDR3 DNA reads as TGTGCCAGCAGTCCGACGGGGCAAGAGACCCAGTACTTC. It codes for CASSPTGQETQYF.

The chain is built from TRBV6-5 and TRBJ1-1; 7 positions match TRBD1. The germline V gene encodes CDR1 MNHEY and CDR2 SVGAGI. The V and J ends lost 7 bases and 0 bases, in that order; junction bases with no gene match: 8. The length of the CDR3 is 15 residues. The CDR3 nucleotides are TGTGCCAGCAACCGCGGACAGGTAATGAACACTGAAGCTTTCTTT. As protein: CASNRGQVMNTEAFF.

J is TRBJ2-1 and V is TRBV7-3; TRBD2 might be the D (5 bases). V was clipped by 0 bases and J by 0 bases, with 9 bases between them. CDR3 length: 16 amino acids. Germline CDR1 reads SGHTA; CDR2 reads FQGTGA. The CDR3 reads CASSLTGGSSYNEQFF. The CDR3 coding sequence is TGTGCCAGCAGCTTAACTGGTGGGAGCTCCTACAATGAGCAGTTCTTC.

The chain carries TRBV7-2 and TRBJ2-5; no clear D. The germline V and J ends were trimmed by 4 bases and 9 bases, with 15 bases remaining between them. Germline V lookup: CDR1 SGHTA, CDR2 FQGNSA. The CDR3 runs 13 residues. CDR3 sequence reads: CASSSHNPRAQYF. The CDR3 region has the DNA TGTGCCAGCAGCTCCCATAATCCCCGGGCCCAGTACTTC.

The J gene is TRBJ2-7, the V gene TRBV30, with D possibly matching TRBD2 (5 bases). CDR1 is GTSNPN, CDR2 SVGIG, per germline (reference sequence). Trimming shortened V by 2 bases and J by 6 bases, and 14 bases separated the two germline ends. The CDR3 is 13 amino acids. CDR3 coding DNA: TGTGCCTGGAGTTTGGGAGCCGGAGGCGAGCAGTACTTC. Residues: CAWSLGAGGEQYF.

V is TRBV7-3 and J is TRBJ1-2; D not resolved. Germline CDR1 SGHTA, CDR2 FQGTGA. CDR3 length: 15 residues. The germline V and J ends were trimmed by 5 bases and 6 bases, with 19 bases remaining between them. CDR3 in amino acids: CASSPYGRDSDGYTF. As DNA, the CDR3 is TGTGCCAGCAGCCCCTATGGACGGGATTCGGATGGCTACACCTTC.

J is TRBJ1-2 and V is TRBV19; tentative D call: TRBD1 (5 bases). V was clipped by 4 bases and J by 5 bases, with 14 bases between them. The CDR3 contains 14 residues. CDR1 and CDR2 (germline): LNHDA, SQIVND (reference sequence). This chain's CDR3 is CASSNSGMAYGYTF. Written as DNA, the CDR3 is TGTGCCAGTAGTAACTCAGGGATGGCATATGGCTACACCTTC.

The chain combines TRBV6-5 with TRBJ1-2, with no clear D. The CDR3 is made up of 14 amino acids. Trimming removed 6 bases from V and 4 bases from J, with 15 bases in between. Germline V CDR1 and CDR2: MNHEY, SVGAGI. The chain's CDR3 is CASSLYPTLYGYTF. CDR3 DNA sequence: TGTGCCAGCAGCTTGTACCCTACCCTCTATGGCTACACCTTC.

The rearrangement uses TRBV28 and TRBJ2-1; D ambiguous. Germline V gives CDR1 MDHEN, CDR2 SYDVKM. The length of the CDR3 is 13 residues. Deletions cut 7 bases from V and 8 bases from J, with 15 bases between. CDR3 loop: CASTLEAGDEQFF. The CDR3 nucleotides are TGTGCCAGCACCTTGGAAGCAGGCGATGAGCAGTTCTTC.

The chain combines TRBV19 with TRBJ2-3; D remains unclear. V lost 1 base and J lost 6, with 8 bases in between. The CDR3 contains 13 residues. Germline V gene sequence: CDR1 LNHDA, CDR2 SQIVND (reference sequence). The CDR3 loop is CASSIVFLDTQYF. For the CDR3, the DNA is TGTGCCAGTAGTATAGTTTTTCTGGATACGCAGTATTTT.

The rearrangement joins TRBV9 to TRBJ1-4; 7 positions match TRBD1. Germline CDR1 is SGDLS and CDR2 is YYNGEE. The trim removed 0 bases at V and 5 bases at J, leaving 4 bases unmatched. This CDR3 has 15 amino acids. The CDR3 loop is CASSVEQGDNEKLFF. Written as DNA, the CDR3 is TGTGCCAGCAGCGTAGAGCAGGGGGACAATGAAAAACTGTTTTTT.

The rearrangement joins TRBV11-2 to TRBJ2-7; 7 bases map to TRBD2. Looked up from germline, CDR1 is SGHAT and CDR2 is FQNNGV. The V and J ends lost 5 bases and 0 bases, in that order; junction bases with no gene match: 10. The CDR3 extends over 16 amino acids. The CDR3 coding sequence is TGTGCCAGCAGCGTGACCGGGACTATTAGCTCCTACGAGCAGTACTTC. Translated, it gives CASSVTGTISSYEQYF. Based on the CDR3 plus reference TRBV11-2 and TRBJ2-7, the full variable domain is EAGVAQSPRYKIIEKRQSVAFWCNPISGHATLYWYQQILGQGPKLLIQFQNNGVVDDSQLPKDRFSAERLKGVDSTLKIQPAKLEDSAVYLCASSVTGTISSYEQYFGPGTRLTVT.

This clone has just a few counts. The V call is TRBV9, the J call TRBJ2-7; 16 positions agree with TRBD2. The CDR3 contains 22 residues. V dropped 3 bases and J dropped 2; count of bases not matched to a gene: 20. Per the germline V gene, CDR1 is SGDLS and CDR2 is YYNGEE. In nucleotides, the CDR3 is TGTGCCAGCAGCGCCTCCGGGACTCCCGGGACTAGCGGGAGGGCGATTACCTACGAGCAGTACTTC. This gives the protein CASSASGTPGTSGRAITYEQYF. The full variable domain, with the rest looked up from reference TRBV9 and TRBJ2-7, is DSGVTQTPKHLITATGQRVTLRCSPRSGDLSVYWYQQSLDQGLQFLIQYYNGEERAKGNILERFSAQQFPDLHSELNLSSLELGDSALYFCASSASGTPGTSGRAITYEQYFGPGTRLTVT.

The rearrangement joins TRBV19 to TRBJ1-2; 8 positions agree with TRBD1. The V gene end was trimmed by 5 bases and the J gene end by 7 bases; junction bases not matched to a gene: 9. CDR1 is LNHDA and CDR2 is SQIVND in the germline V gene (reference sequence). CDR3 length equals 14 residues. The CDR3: CASSVDRGRGGYTF. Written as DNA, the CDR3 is TGTGCCAGTAGTGTCGACAGGGGTAGAGGTGGCTACACCTTC.

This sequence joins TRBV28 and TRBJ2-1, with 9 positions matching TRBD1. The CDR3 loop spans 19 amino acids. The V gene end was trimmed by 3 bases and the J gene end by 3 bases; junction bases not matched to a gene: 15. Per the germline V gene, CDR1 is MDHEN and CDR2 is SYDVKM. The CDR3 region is CASSFLYQKTGGDYNEQFF. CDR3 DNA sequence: TGTGCCAGCAGTTTTCTCTACCAAAAAACAGGGGGCGACTACAATGAGCAGTTCTTC.

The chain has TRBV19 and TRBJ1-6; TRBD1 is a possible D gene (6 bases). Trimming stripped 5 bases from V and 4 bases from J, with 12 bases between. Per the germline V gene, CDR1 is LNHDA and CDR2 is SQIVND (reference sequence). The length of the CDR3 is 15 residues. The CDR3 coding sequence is TGTGCCAGTAGTCGGGGGGCCCTGTATAATTCACCCCTCCACTTT. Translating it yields CASSRGALYNSPLHF.